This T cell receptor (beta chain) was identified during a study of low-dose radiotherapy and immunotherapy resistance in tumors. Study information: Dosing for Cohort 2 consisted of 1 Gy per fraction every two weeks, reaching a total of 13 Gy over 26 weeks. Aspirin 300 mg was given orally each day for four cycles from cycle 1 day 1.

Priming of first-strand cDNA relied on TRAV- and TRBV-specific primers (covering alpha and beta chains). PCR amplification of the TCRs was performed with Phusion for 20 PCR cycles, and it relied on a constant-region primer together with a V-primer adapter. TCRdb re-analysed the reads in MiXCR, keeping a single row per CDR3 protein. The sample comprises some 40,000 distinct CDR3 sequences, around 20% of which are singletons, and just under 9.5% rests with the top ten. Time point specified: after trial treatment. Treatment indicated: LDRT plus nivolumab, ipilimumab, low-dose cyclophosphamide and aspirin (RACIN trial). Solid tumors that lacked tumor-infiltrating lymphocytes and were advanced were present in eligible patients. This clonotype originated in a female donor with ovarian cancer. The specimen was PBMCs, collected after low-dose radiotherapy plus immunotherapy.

CDR3 protein: CASSDLPNTGELFF. CDR3 DNA: TGCGCCAGCAGTGATCTACCGAACACCGGGGAGCTGTTTTTT. The J gene is TRBJ2-2, the V gene TRBV10-2; D unclear. The V end lost 3 bases, the J end lost 0 bases, and 5 bases lay between the germline ends. This CDR3 has 14 amino acids. Looked up from germline, CDR1 is WSHSY and CDR2 is SAAADI.